A single sample gave rise to the 24 T cell receptor beta chains below, sequenced in a study of CD8+ T cells in alopecia areata. Treatment given: oral pan-JAK inhibitor, 5-10 mg twice daily. Sequencing templates came from extracted RNA that was reverse transcribed into cDNA. Clones were sequenced by immunoSEQ multiplex PCR, and TCRdb holds only the in-frame ones, with some missing. This sample has tens of thousands of clones, with around 45% found just once. Material: CD8+ T cells sorted from blood, obtained at roughly week 36, from a patient treated with tofacitinib. The origin of the receptors is a human donor with alopecia areata.

The table lists this clone with a few counts. This chain joins TRBV28 and TRBJ2-7; the D call may be TRBD1 or TRBD2 (5 bases each). Trimming pared 10 bases from V and 6 bases from J, leaving 16 bases between. CDR3 length: 12 residues. From germline, CDR1 is MDHEN and CDR2 SYDVKM. This CDR3 is CAILGTLSEQYF. The CDR3 DNA follows: TGTGCCATCCTAGGGACCCTCAGCGAGCAGTACTTC.

This clone was counted only a few times. This chain joins TRBV4-3 and TRBJ1-1; no firm D call. There are 15 residues in the CDR3. Germline loops: CDR1 LGHNA, CDR2 YSLEER. V lost 4 bases and J lost 2, with 14 bases in between. CDR3 loop: CASSPGRGINTEAFF. DNA for the CDR3: TGCGCCAGCAGCCCAGGACGAGGCATCAACACTGAAGCTTTCTTT.

J is TRBJ2-7 and V is TRBV29-1; TRBD1 is a possible D gene (5 bases). V was pared by 4 bases and J by 1 base, with 5 bases between. The CDR3 is 11 residues long. In germline, CDR1 is SQVTM, CDR2 ANQGSEA. As DNA, the CDR3 is TGCAGCGTTGGACAGTCCTACGAGCAGTACTTC. It translates to CSVGQSYEQYF.

This sequence joins TRBV18 and TRBJ2-5, with 8 bases that match TRBD2. Germline V gene data show CDR1 as KGHSH and CDR2 as LQKENI. CDR3 length: 15 residues. Unmatched junction bases numbered 9, after V lost 4 bases and J lost 5 bases. CDR3 DNA sequence: TGTGCCAGCTCACAACAGCGGGAGATGGCCGAGACCCAGTACTTC. As protein: CASSQQREMAETQYF. The full variable domain, with the rest looked up from reference TRBV18 and TRBJ2-5, is NAGVMQNPRHLVRRRGQEARLRCSPMKGHSHVYWYRQLPEEGLKFMVYLQKENIIDESGMPKERFSAEFPKEGPSILRIQQVVRGDSAAYFCASSQQREMAETQYFGPGTRLLVL.

There are a few counts of this clone. This chain connects TRBV29-1 to TRBJ2-2; D gene ambiguous. The CDR3 extends over 13 amino acids. The V end lost 5 bases, the J end lost 4 bases, and 11 bases lay between the germline ends. The germline CDR1 and CDR2 sequences are SQVTM and ANQGSEA. CDR3 nucleotide sequence: TGCAGCGTTCCCCGGGCCGGCACCGGGGAGCTGTTTTTT. Its protein is CSVPRAGTGELFF.

J is TRBJ2-3 and V is TRBV7-9; 7 bases are a match to TRBD2. The trim removed 2 bases at V and 2 bases at J, leaving 7 bases unmatched. The length of the CDR3 is 16 residues. The germline CDR1 and CDR2 sequences are SEHNR and FQNEAQ (reference sequence). CDR3 loop: CASSLPREEPTDTQYF. For the CDR3, the DNA is TGTGCCAGCAGCTTACCCCGGGAGGAACCCACAGATACGCAGTATTTT. Filled out from reference TRBV7-9 and TRBJ2-3, the complete variable domain reads DTGVSQNPRHKITKRGQNVTFRCDPISEHNRLYWYRQTLGQGPEFLTYFQNEAQLEKSRLLSDRFSAERPKGSFSTLEIQRTEQGDSAMYLCASSLPREEPTDTQYFGPGTRLTVL.

This clone was observed a few times. The chain combines TRBV29-1 with TRBJ2-2; D is possibly TRBD2 (6 bases). The CDR3 extends over 14 amino acids. V was shortened by 3 bases and J by 4 bases, with 12 bases between the two germline ends. Germline values: CDR1 SQVTM, CDR2 ANQGSEA. CDR3 nucleotide sequence: TGCAGCGTTGATGGCGGGGTAGGCACCGGGGAGCTGTTTTTT. Its translation: CSVDGGVGTGELFF.

This clone was seen only a few times. The chain carries TRBV5-1 and TRBJ2-2; D might be TRBD1 or TRBD2, each matching 5 bases. The CDR3 contains 14 residues. V lost 0 bases and J lost 7, with 10 bases in between. Germline assignment: CDR1 SGHRS and CDR2 YFSETQ. Here the CDR3 reads CASSLGGTVGELFF. The CDR3 coding sequence is TGCGCCAGCAGCTTGGGAGGGACCGTCGGGGAGCTGTTTTTT.

This clone has just one count. This chain joins TRBV23-1 and TRBJ2-3, with 7 bases matching TRBD2. TRBV23-1 belongs to the ORF category, with a function that is uncertain. The J segment lost 5 bases and the V segment lost 5 bases, leaving 16 bases of the junction unmatched. The CDR3 extends over 17 amino acids. CDR3 sequence reads: CASSKTPGRLAGDTQYF. The CDR3 bases are TGCGCCAGCAGTAAAACGCCAGGGCGACTAGCTGGAGATACGCAGTATTTT.

In this sample, this clone turned up a few times. The rearrangement uses TRBV5-6 and TRBJ2-1; 8 bases are shared with TRBD2. Unmatched junction bases numbered 6, after V lost 1 base and J lost 0 bases. CDR1 is SGHDT and CDR2 is YYEEEE in the germline V gene. The CDR3 has 17 residues. This CDR3 reads CASSLTTSGASYNEQFF. CDR3 bases: TGTGCCAGCAGCTTGACAACTAGCGGAGCCTCCTACAATGAGCAGTTCTTC.

This clone appeared a few times. The chain combines TRBV28 with TRBJ1-5, with D unresolved. CDR3 size: 14 residues. Per germline, CDR1 MDHEN and CDR2 SYDVKM. Trimming shortened V by 4 bases and J by 0 bases, and 7 bases separated the two germline ends. The CDR3 reads CASSSQPSNQPQHF. CDR3 in DNA: TGTGCCAGCAGTTCGCAGCCTAGCAATCAGCCCCAGCATTTT.

This sequence joins TRBV13 and TRBJ2-7, with D perhaps assigned TRBD1 or TRBD2 (5 bases each). The CDR3 contains 14 residues. The germline V gene encodes CDR1 PRHDT and CDR2 FYEKMQ (reference sequence). Trimming took off 4 bases at V and 0 bases at J, with 10 bases between the two ends. In DNA, the CDR3 is TGTGCCAGCAGCTCGGGGCAAAGCTCCTACGAGCAGTACTTC. Its translation: CASSSGQSSYEQYF.

V usage is TRBV29-1 and J usage is TRBJ2-1; 12 nucleotides line up with TRBD2. The CDR3 extends over 14 amino acids. In germline, CDR1 is SQVTM, CDR2 ANQGSEA. V shed 5 bases and J 7 bases; nucleotides not matched to a gene: 6. The CDR3 spells CSVLAGGPDNEQFF. CDR3 nucleotide sequence: TGCAGCGTTCTAGCGGGAGGGCCTGATAATGAGCAGTTCTTC.

The chain joins TRBV15 to TRBJ2-5, with 10 bases identical to TRBD1. CDR1 is LNHNV, CDR2 YYDKDF, per germline (reference sequence). V lost 3 bases and J lost 4; bases outside the gene matches: 5. The CDR3 loop spans 15 amino acids. CDR3 sequence (DNA): TGTGCCACCAGCAGGTGGGACAGGGGTACAGAGACCCAGTACTTC. Protein product: CATSRWDRGTETQYF.

J is TRBJ2-7 and V is TRBV27; 7 bases fit TRBD1. Unmatched junction bases numbered 4, after V lost 3 bases and J lost 5 bases. The germline CDR1 and CDR2 sequences are MNHEY and SMNVEV (reference sequence). CDR3 length: 13 residues. CDR3 in DNA: TGTGCCAGCAGTTTTGGCACAGGGGACGAGCAGTACTTC. Encoded protein: CASSFGTGDEQYF.

The V and J genes are TRBV2 and TRBJ1-1; D is unresolved. The V gene's germline CDR1 is SNHLY and CDR2 FYNNEI. The CDR3 is made up of 13 amino acids. Trimming pared 4 bases from V and 1 base from J, leaving 7 bases between. The CDR3 DNA follows: TGTGCCAGCAGTGGCCACGGGAACACTGAAGCTTTCTTT. Translated: CASSGHGNTEAFF.

The V and J genes are TRBV30 and TRBJ1-4; D remains ambiguous. Trimming stripped 3 bases from V and 8 bases from J, with 7 bases between. There are 11 residues in the CDR3. Germline-derived CDR1 and CDR2 are GTSNPN and SVGIG (reference sequence). CDR3: CAWSSGEKLFF. DNA for the CDR3: TGTGCCTGGAGCTCTGGCGAAAAACTGTTTTTT.

The chain couples TRBV9 to TRBJ2-3; the D call may be TRBD1 or TRBD2 (5 bases each). CDR3 length: 14 residues. The V and J ends lost 3 bases and 6 bases respectively, with 14 bases between them. The V gene's germline CDR1 is SGDLS and CDR2 YYNGEE. CDR3 sequence reads: CASSANGGWDTQYF. The CDR3 bases are TGTGCCAGCAGCGCCAATGGGGGTTGGGATACGCAGTATTTT.

The chain recombines TRBV30 with TRBJ1-1; D gene unclear. The V end lost 2 bases, the J end lost 9 bases, and 16 bases lay between the germline ends. The CDR3 totals 13 residues. Germline CDR1 is GTSNPN and CDR2 is SVGIG (reference sequence). CDR3 nucleotides: TGTGCCTGGAGTACCCGGCCCCCGGGGAAAGCTTTCTTT. The encoded protein is CAWSTRPPGKAFF. The full variable domain, with the rest looked up from reference TRBV30 and TRBJ1-1, is SQTIHQWPATLVQPVGSPLSLECTVEGTSNPNLYWYRQAAGRGLQLLFYSVGIGQISSEVPQNLSASRPQDRQFILSSKKLLLSDSGFYLCAWSTRPPGKAFFGQGTRLTVV.

The V gene is TRBV27, the J gene TRBJ2-5; maybe TRBD1 (5 bases). The CDR3 loop spans 14 amino acids. The germline gives CDR1 MNHEY, CDR2 SMNVEV (reference sequence). Trimming left V 3 bases short and J 5 bases short, with 13 bases between. CDR3 sequence: CASSFVSRAETQYF. For the CDR3, the DNA is TGTGCCAGCAGTTTCGTAAGCAGGGCGGAGACCCAGTACTTC.

The genes are TRBV9 and TRBJ2-5; D is unclear. The CDR3 is made up of 15 amino acids. Germline CDR1 and CDR2: SGDLS and YYNGEE. Trimming removed 0 bases at V and 5 bases at J, with 14 bases between. The CDR3 reads CASSVENRPRETQYF. In DNA form, the CDR3 reads TGTGCCAGCAGCGTAGAGAATCGGCCGCGGGAGACCCAGTACTTC.

This clone was picked up one time. The rearrangement links TRBV6-6 to TRBJ2-3; 9 bases agree with TRBD2. This CDR3 is 16 amino acids long. CDR1 is MNHNY, CDR2 SVGAGI, per germline (reference sequence). With V trimmed by 1 base and J by 6 bases, 8 bases remained unmatched. This chain's CDR3 is CASSYFRLADPDTQYF. CDR3 nucleotides: TGTGCCAGCAGTTACTTTCGACTAGCGGATCCCGATACGCAGTATTTT.

The V call is TRBV30, the J call TRBJ2-7; TRBD1 or TRBD2 may be the D gene (5 bases each). This CDR3 contains 13 residues. V dropped 5 bases and J dropped 3 bases, with 14 bases sitting between them. CDR1 and CDR2 (germline): GTSNPN, SVGIG (reference sequence). The CDR3 is CAWVRDGYYEQYF. CDR3 nucleotide sequence: TGTGCCTGGGTCCGGGACGGTTACTACGAGCAGTACTTC.

This clone was seen once. The chain recombines TRBV5-4 with TRBJ2-5; 8 nucleotides align to TRBD2. Losses at the gene ends were 4 bases for V and 5 bases for J; bases not matched to a gene: 7. The CDR3 loop spans 14 amino acids. Germline CDR1 reads SGHNT; CDR2 reads YYREEE (reference sequence). CDR3 sequence reads: CASSHQREKETQYF. DNA for the CDR3: TGTGCCAGCAGCCATCAGCGGGAGAAGGAGACCCAGTACTTC. The full variable domain, completed using reference TRBV5-4 and TRBJ2-5, is ETGVTQSPTHLIKTRGQQVTLRCSSQSGHNTVSWYQQALGQGPQFIFQYYREEENGRGNFPPRFSGLQFPNYSSELNVNALELDDSALYLCASSHQREKETQYFGPGTRLLVL.